This is a list of T cell receptor beta chains from one sample in a study of blood T cell repertoires in COVID-19. Profiled with immunoSEQ multiplex PCR; TCRdb holds only in-frame clones, not every one. The table has approximately 44,000 clones, 75% to 90% seen once. Sequencing was carried out using peripheral blood. The receptors originated from a man aged 55 to 70 with active COVID-19. Both conserved end residues are part of each CDR3. D genes are given only for firm matches. Size values are once, few and many counts, or a class for expanded clones, and some rows have none.

TRBJ2-5 TRBV5-1 . TRBD1 TGCGCCAGCAGCATCGGGACAGGGAACCAAGAGACCCAGTACTTC CASSIGTGNQETQYF
TRBJ2-3 TRBV10-2 . . TGCGCCAGCAGGAGGCAGCGGTCGGTCCAGGATACGCAGTATTTT CASRRQRSVQDTQYF
TRBJ2-7 TRBV27 . . TGTGCCAGCAGTTTATCGAGCAGCGGCTACTACGAGCAGTACTTC CASSLSSSGYYEQYF
TRBJ2-1 TRBV7-2 once . TGTGCCAGCAGCCGGCGGCTAGCAGCTTACAATGAGCAGTTCTTC CASSRRLAAYNEQFF
TRBJ2-5 TRBV7-6 once TRBD1 TGTGCCAGCAGCCGGACAGGGGGTTTGGGAGAGACCCAGTACTTC CASSRTGGLGETQYF
TRBJ2-6 TRBV2 . TRBD1 TGTGCCAGCAACCGCAGGGGGCGCGGGGCATCTGGGGCCAACGTCCTGACTTTC CASNRRGRGASGANVLTF
TRBJ1-3 TRBV3-1/TRBV3-2 . . TGTGCCAGCAGCCTATCCGACAGTGGAAACACCATATATTTT CASSLSDSGNTIYF
TRBJ2-7 TRBV7-2 . . TGTGCCAGCAGCATCGGACTCCTTAGGGACGAGCAGTACTTC CASSIGLLRDEQYF
TRBJ2-1 TRBV28 . TRBD2 TGTGCCAGCAGTTTCTCCCTAGCGGGAGGGCCAAATGAGCAGTTCTTC CASSFSLAGGPNEQFF
TRBJ1-3 TRBV10-3 . . TGTGCCATCAGTAATACAGAAACTGGAAACACCATATATTTT CAISNTETGNTIYF
TRBJ1-6 TRBV7-3 once . TGTGCCAGCAGCTTAATGGCTCCAGGGACCTATAATTCACCCCTCCACTTT CASSLMAPGTYNSPLHF
TRBJ2-2 TRBV4-1 . . TGCGCCAGCAGCCCCCCGTTGACCGGGGAGCTGTTTTTT CASSPPLTGELFF
TRBJ2-3 TRBV11-3 . TRBD2 TGTGCCAGCAGCAACCGGACTAGCGGACTCACAGATACGCAGTATTTT CASSNRTSGLTDTQYF
TRBJ2-7 TRBV10-3 . . TGTGCCATACAGGGTTTCTCCTACGAGCAGTACTTC CAIQGFSYEQYF
TRBJ2-1 TRBV4-3 . TRBD2 TGCGCCAGCAGCCAAGATTGGACGGGGGGAGCCGGTGAGCAGTTCTTC CASSQDWTGGAGEQFF
TRBJ2-1 TRBV2 . . TGTGCCAGCAGACGGGTTAATGAGCAGTTCTTC CASRRVNEQFF
TRBJ1-6 TRBV21-1 . . TGTGCCAGTTCCTATTCACCCCTCCACTTT CASSYSPLHF
TRBJ2-1 TRBV6-6 . . TGTGCCAGCAGTTACCCCGGGAAACTGGATGAGCAGTTCTTC CASSYPGKLDEQFF
TRBJ2-2 TRBV3-1/TRBV3-2 . TRBD2 TGTGCCAGCAGCCACAGGACTAGCGGACCGAACACCGGGGAGCTGTTTTTT CASSHRTSGPNTGELFF
TRBJ2-7 TRBV10-1 . TRBD1 TGCGCCAGCAGCCCCGGGACAGGGTCTTACGAGCAGTACTTC CASSPGTGSYEQYF
TRBJ1-1 TRBV6-1 . . TGTGCCAGCAGTGAATTTATTTCGGTGTTGGACACTGAAGCTTTCTTT CASSEFISVLDTEAFF
TRBJ2-1 TRBV9 . TRBD2 TGTGCCAGCAGTTGGGGTCTAGCGGGAGAGGACAATGAGCAGTTCTTC CASSWGLAGEDNEQFF
TRBJ2-7 TRBV6-5 once TRBD2 TGTGCCAGCAGAGACCGGGGGGTCGACGAGCAGTACTTC CASRDRGVDEQYF
TRBJ1-6 TRBV19 . . TGTGCCGGGAGTACAGGGATTAATTCACCCCTCCACTTT CAGSTGINSPLHF
TRBJ2-1 TRBV10-3 . TRBD2 TGTGCCATCAGTGATTTAGCGGGAGGACACAATGAGCAGTTCTTC CAISDLAGGHNEQFF
TRBJ2-5 TRBV18 . . TGTGCCAGCTCACAAGACCCACAGGTTACGACCCAGTACTTC CASSQDPQVTTQYF
TRBJ1-1 TRBV28 . TRBD1 TGTGCCAGCAGGTACTATCCGGGACAGGGGGCAATGACTGAAGCTTTCTTT CASRYYPGQGAMTEAFF
TRBJ2-7 TRBV19 . . TGTGCCAGTAGAGGTCAGCCCCGGGGCGAGCAGTACTTC CASRGQPRGEQYF
TRBJ2-7 TRBV13 . . TGTGCCAGCAGTTCCAGGGCCCGGGGGGAGCAGTACTTC CASSSRARGEQYF